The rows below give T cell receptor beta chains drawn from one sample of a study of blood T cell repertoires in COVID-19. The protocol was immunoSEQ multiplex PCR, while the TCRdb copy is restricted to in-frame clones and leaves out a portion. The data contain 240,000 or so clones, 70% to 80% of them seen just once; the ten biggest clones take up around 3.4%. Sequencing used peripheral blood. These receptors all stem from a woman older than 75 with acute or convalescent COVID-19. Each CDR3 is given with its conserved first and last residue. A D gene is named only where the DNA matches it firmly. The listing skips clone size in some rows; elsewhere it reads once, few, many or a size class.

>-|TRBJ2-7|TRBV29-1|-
TGCAGCGGAGAGACATCCTCGGCCGAGCAGTACTTC
CSGETSSAEQYF
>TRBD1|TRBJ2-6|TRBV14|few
TGTGCCAGCAGCCAATTGTGGCAGGGGGATTATTCTGGGGCCAACGTCCTGACTTTC
CASSQLWQGDYSGANVLTF
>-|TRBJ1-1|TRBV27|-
TGTGCCAGCAGTACAACAGTGGTCGCTGAAGCTTTCTTT
CASSTTVVAEAFF
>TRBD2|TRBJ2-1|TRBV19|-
TGTGCCAGTAGTCCCCCGGGACTAGTATACGCTGAGCAGTTCTTC
CASSPPGLVYAEQFF
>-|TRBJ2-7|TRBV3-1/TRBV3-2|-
TGTGCCAGCAGCCTCCGTTCCTACGAGCAGTACTTC
CASSLRSYEQYF
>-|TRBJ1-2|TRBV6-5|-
TGTGCCAGCAGGAGACAGCACTCTGGCTACACCTTC
CASRRQHSGYTF
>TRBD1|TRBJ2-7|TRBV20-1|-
TGCAGTGCTAGTCCCCGGACAGGGGGGCAATACGAGCAGTACTTC
CSASPRTGGQYEQYF
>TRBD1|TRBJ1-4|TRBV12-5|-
TGTGCTAGTGGTCTGGGACAGGGGGCCGAAAAACTGTTTTTT
CASGLGQGAEKLFF
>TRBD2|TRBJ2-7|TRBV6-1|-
TGTGCCAGCAGTGAAGTCCCTAGCGGGCTAATCTACGAGCAGTACTTC
CASSEVPSGLIYEQYF
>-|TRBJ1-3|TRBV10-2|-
TGCGCCAGCAGTGATTCAGGGGCATCTGGAAACACCATATATTTT
CASSDSGASGNTIYF
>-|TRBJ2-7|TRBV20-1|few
TGCAGTGCTATGAGGACCTACGAGCAGTACTTC
CSAMRTYEQYF
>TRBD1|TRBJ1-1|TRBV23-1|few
TGCGCCAGCACCGACAGGGTCGTGATTCTAGTAGCTTTCTTT
CASTDRVVILVAFF
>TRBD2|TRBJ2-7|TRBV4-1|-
TGCGCCAGCAGCCAAGCCCTAGCGGGAGGCTACGAGCAGTACTTC
CASSQALAGGYEQYF
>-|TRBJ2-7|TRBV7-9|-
TGTGCCAGCAGCTTAACCCAGGGGGGTAACGAGCAGTACTTC
CASSLTQGGNEQYF
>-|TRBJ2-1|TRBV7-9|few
TGTGCCAGCAGCTTAGGGGGCCCGGTTAGCTCCTACAATGAGCAGTTCTTC
CASSLGGPVSSYNEQFF
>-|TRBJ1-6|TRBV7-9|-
TGTGCCAGCAGCTTAGCGACAACAGGGAATTCACCCCTCCACTTT
CASSLATTGNSPLHF
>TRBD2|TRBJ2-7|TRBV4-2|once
TGTGCCAGCAGCCAAGATCTCCCGGGACTAGCGGACTCCTACGAGCAGTACTTC
CASSQDLPGLADSYEQYF
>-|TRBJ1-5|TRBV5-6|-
TGTGCCAGCAGCTTGGCGGGAGCGGCTCGGCCCCAGCATTTT
CASSLAGAARPQHF
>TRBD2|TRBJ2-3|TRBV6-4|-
TGTGCCAGCAGTGACGGGTTTGTTAGGACTGCCGGGACTAGCGGGAGAGATACGCAGTATTTT
CASSDGFVRTAGTSGRDTQYF
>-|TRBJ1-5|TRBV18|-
TGTGCCAGCTCACAGGGGTTAAATCAGCCCCAGCATTTT
CASSQGLNQPQHF
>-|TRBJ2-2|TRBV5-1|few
TGCGCCAGCAGCTCCCCTAGGGGGGGGTCGAACACCGGGGAGCTGTTTTTT
CASSSPRGGSNTGELFF
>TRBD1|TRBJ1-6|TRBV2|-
TGTGCCAGCAGGGGGACAGGGTATGGAACAGGGGTTTCACCCCTCCACTTT
CASRGTGYGTGVSPLHF
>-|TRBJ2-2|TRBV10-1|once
TGCGCCAGCAGCGGGACTCTCACCGGGGAGCTGTTTTTT
CASSGTLTGELFF
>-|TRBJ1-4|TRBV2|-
TGTGCCAGCAGTACAGACAGGACGAGTAATGAAAAACTGTTTTTT
CASSTDRTSNEKLFF
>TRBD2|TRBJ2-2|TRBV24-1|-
TGTGCCACCGGGACTAGCAACACCGGGGAGCTGTTTTTT
CATGTSNTGELFF
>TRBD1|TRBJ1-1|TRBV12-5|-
TGTGCTAGTGGTTCCAGGGTTGGGTCGGGACAGACAACGAACACTGAAGCTTTCTTT
CASGSRVGSGQTTNTEAFF
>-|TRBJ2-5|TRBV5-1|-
TGCGCCAGCAACCCCAGTACAGGTGGGCAAGAGACCCAGTACTTC
CASNPSTGGQETQYF
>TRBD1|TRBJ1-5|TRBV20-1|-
TGCAGTGCTAGTTCGCGGACAGGGAACCTGGTAAACCAGCCCCAGCATTTT
CSASSRTGNLVNQPQHF
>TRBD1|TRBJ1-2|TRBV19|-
TGTGCCAGTAGTATAGCGGAGAGTAGAAGGACAGGGGTGTATGGCTACACCTTC
CASSIAESRRTGVYGYTF
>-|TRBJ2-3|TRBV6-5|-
TGTGCCAGCAGGAAAGCCAATACGCAGTATTTT
CASRKANTQYF
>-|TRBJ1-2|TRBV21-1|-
TGTGCCAGCGGTAAAGGGGAGTATGGCTACACCTTC
CASGKGEYGYTF
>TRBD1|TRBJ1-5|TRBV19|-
TGTGCCAGTAGTGTTAGAGACAGGGGCAATCAGCCCCAGCATTTT
CASSVRDRGNQPQHF
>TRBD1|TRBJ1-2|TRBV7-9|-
TGTGCCAGCAGCTCCTTAGTTCTGGACAGGGGGCAAGGTGGCTACACCTTC
CASSSLVLDRGQGGYTF
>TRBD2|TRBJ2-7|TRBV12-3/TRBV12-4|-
TGTGCCAGCAGTCCAGCGGGGTTCTACGAGCAGTACTTC
CASSPAGFYEQYF
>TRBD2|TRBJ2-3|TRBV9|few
TGTGCCAGCAGCGTAGGGGTCTCGCGGGGGGATTACACAGATACGCAGTATTTT
CASSVGVSRGDYTDTQYF
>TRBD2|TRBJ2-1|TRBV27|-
TGTGCCAGCAGTTTAAGACTAGCGGGAGCGCTGGGCAATGAGCAGTTCTTC
CASSLRLAGALGNEQFF
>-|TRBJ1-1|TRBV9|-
TGTGCCAGCAGCGTAGCGGCAGGTGAAGCTTTCTTT
CASSVAAGEAFF
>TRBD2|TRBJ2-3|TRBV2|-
TGTGCCAGCCAGCGGGAGGGCCTTTTTATAAATACGCAGTATTTT
CASQREGLFINTQYF
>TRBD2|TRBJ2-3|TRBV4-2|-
TGTGCCAGCAGCCAACAACAGACTAGCGGGGACACAGATACGCAGTATTTT
CASSQQQTSGDTDTQYF
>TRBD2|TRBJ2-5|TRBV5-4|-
TGTGCCAGCAGCTTGGCCGTATTAGCGGGGGCCCCGAGGGAGACCCAGTACTTC
CASSLAVLAGAPRETQYF
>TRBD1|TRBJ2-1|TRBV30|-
TGTGTAATCTGGGACAGAGCTTACAATGAGCAGTTCTTC
CVIWDRAYNEQFF
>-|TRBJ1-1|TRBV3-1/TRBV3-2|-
TGTGCCAGCAGCTCCGGGCAGGGTACTGAAGCTTTCTTT
CASSSGQGTEAFF
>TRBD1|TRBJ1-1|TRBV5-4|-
TGTGCCAGCAGCACTAAGACAGGGGCCACACTCACTGAAGCTTTCTTT
CASSTKTGATLTEAFF